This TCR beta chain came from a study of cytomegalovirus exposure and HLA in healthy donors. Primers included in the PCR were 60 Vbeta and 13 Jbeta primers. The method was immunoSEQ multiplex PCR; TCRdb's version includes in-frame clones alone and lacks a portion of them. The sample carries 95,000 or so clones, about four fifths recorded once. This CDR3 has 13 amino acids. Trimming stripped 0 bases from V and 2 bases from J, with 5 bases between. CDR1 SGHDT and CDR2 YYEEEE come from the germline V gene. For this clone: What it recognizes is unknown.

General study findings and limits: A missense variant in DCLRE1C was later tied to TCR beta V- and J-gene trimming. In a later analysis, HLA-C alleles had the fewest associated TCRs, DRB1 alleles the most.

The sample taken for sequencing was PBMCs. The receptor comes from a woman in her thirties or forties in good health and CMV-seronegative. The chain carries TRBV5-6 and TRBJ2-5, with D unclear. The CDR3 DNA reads TGTGCCAGCAGCTTGGGGCAGCAAGAGACCCAGTACTTC. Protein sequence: CASSLGQQETQYF. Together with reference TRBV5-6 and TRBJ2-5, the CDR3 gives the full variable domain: DAGVTQSPTHLIKTRGQQVTLRCSPKSGHDTVSWYQQALGQGPQFIFQYYEEEERQRGNFPDRFSGHQFPNYSSELNVNALLLGDSALYLCASSLGQQETQYFGPGTRLLVL.